This TCR beta chain was sequenced for a study of cytomegalovirus exposure and HLA in healthy donors. Clones were read by immunoSEQ multiplex PCR, and TCRdb kept only the in-frame ones, dropping some. The table shows over 150,000 clones, with nearly 90% occurring only once. The sequencing input was PBMCs. The receptor was derived from a man younger than 35 in good health and CMV-seropositive.

CDR3 DNA: TGTGCCAGCCGGGGACAGGGCGCCGGGGAGCTGTTTTTT. Translation gives CASRGQGAGELFF. This rearrangement joins TRBV18 to TRBJ2-2; 9 positions match TRBD1. The CDR3 totals 13 residues. Germline CDR1 and CDR2: KGHSH and LQKENI. V gave up 8 bases and J gave up 6 bases; unmatched junction bases: 4. Full variable domain (remainder filled in from reference TRBV18 and TRBJ2-2): NAGVMQNPRHLVRRRGQEARLRCSPMKGHSHVYWYRQLPEEGLKFMVYLQKENIIDESGMPKERFSAEFPKEGPSILRIQQVVRGDSAAYFCASRGQGAGELFFGEGSRLTVL.